The sequence of this TCR beta chain was determined in a study of vaccination effects on CD4 cells after COVID-19. Turning to the study itself: Two doses of either BNT162b2 or mRNA-1273 were given to each participant.

Prior to sequencing, the ViraFEST assay stimulated PBMC with viral peptide pools, which expanded the antigen-specific CD4+ T cells. Once cultured for about 9 days, the cells underwent separation to obtain CD4+ T cells. Having tested negative for nucleocapsid antibodies, the vaccine recipients showed no prior SARS-CoV-2 infection. Days 3 and 7 saw half the medium replaced with IL-2 medium. In regard to this clone: Its target is unknown.

Sequenced by immunoSEQ multiplex PCR; TCRdb stores in-frame clones only, minus some. The sample holds 55,000 to 75,000 clones, approximately 79% seen once. The CDR3 runs to 16 residues. V was clipped by 5 bases and J by 0 bases; unmatched bases: 7. Germline V CDR1 and CDR2: SGHTA, FQGNSA. The sequences come from CD4+ T cells from PBMCs cultured with HCoV-OC43 spike peptides, collected before COVID-19 vaccination. Subset meaning: HCoV-OC43 spike overlapping peptide pool stimulation. The V gene is TRBV7-2, the J gene TRBJ2-1; 7 bases agree with TRBD2. The sequence was collected from a human donor who received a COVID-19 vaccine. The DNA for the CDR3 is TGTGCCAGCAGCCTAGGCGCGGGGGTCTCCTACAATGAGCAGTTCTTC. As protein: CASSLGAGVSYNEQFF.